This entry is about one T cell receptor beta chain. The antigen is not known. The time point denotes: newly diagnosed GD, antithyroid drugs for less than 3 months. PBMC-derived RNA was used for the TCR library. Arm-PCR with iRepertoire HTBI primers amplified the CDR3 regions for these TCR beta libraries. TCRdb re-called the multiplex PCR reads through MiXCR, storing one row per CDR3 protein. The sample gives around 450,000 distinct CDR3 sequences, over 12% of which show up once; approximately 7.8% is in the top ten. The sample belongs to a study of regulatory T cells in long-lasting Graves disease. Findings of the study overall: Those with persistent Graves' had less TCR diversity than newly diagnosed patients.

These same data were also listed under a study on T cells in Graves' hyperthyroidism and ophthalmopathy.

Sequenced material: peripheral blood mononuclear cells (PBMCs), taken at new diagnosis, from a patient treated with antithyroid drugs. This receptor was identified in a woman aged 40 to 50 with Graves disease.

CDR3 sequence reads: CASSLASGSETQYF. The CDR3, as DNA: TGTGCCAGCAGCTTAGCGTCAGGGTCAGAGACCCAGTACTTC. V usage is TRBV7-6 and J usage is TRBJ2-5; tentatively, D is TRBD1 (5 bases). The CDR3 totals 14 residues. Germline V CDR1 and CDR2: SGHVS, FNYEAQ. Trimming cost V 0 bases and J 4 bases, with 9 bases left between them.